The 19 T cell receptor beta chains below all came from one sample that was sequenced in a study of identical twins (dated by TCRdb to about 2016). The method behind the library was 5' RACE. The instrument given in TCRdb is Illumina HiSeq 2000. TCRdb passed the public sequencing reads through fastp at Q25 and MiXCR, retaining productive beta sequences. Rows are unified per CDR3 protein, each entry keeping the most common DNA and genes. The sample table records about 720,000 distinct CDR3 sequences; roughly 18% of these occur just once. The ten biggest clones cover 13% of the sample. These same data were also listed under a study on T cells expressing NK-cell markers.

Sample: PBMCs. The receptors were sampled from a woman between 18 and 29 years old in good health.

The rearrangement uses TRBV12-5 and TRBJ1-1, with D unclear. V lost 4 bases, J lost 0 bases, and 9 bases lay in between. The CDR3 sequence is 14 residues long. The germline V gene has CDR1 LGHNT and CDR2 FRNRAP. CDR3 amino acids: CASGSGIMNTEAFF. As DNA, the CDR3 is TGTGCTAGTGGTTCCGGCATTATGAACACTGAAGCTTTCTTT.

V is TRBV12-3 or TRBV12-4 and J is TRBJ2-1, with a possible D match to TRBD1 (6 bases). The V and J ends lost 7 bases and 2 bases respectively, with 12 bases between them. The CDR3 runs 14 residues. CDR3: CASTSDRTYNEQFF. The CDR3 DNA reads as TGTGCCAGCACCTCGGACAGAACCTACAATGAGCAGTTCTTC.

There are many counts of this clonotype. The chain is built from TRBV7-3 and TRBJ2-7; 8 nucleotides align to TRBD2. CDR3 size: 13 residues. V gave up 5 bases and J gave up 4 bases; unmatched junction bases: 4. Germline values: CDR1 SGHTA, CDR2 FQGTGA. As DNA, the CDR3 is TGTGCCAGCAGCCGCTCTAGCGGGTACGAGCAGTACTTC. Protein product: CASSRSSGYEQYF.

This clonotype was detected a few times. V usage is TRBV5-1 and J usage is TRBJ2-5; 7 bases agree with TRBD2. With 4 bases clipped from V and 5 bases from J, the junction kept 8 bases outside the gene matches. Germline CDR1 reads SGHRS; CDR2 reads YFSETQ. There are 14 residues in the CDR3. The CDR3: CASSPKIGGETQYF. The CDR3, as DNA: TGCGCCAGCAGCCCCAAGATCGGGGGGGAGACCCAGTACTTC.

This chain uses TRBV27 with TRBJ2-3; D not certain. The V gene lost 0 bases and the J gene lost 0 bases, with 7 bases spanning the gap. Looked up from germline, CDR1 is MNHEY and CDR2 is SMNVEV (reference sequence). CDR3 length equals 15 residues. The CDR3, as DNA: TGTGCCAGCAGTTTATCACACGTAAGCACAGATACGCAGTATTTT. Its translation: CASSLSHVSTDTQYF.

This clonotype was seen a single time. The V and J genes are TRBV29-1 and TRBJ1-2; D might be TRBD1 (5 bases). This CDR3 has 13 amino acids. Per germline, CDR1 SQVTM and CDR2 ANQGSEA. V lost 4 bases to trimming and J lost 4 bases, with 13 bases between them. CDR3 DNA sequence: TGCAGCGTTGTAGCGGGGCGCGGCTATGGCTACACCTTC. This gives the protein CSVVAGRGYGYTF.

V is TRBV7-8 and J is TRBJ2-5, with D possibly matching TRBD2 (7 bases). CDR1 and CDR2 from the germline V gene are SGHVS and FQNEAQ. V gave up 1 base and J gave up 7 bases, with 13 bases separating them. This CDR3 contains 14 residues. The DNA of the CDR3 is TGTGCCAGCAGCTTAGAGGGGGGGATCTGGACCCAGTACTTC. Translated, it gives CASSLEGGIWTQYF.

CDR3 in amino acids: CASGTESNYGYTF. The CDR3 DNA sequence: TGCGCCAGTGGGACTGAATCTAACTATGGCTACACCTTC. J is TRBJ1-2 and V is TRBV5-1; D may be TRBD1 (5 bases). Germline values: CDR1 SGHRS, CDR2 YFSETQ. The CDR3 is 13 residues long. V lost 8 bases and J 0 bases, leaving 11 bases between the germline ends.

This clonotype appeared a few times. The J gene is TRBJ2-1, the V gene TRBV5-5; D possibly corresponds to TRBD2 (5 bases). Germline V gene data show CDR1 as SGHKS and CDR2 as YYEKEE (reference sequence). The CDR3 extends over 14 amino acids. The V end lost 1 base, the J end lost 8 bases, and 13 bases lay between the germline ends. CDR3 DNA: TGTGCCAGCAGCTTGCGGCTAGCCACTGATGAGCAGTTCTTC. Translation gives CASSLRLATDEQFF.

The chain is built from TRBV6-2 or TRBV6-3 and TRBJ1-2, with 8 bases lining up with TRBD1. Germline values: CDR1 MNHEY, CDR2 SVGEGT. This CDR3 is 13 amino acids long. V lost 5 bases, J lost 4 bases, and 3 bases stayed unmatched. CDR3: CASSRTGSYGYTF. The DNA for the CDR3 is TGTGCCAGCAGTCGGACAGGGTCCTATGGCTACACCTTC.

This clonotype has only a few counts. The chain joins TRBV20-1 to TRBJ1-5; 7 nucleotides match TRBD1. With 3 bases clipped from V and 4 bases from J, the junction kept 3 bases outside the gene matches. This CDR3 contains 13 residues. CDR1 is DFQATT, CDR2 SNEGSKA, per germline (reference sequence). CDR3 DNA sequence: TGCAGTGCTAGGACAGGGCCTAATCAGCCCCAGCATTTT. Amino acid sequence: CSARTGPNQPQHF.

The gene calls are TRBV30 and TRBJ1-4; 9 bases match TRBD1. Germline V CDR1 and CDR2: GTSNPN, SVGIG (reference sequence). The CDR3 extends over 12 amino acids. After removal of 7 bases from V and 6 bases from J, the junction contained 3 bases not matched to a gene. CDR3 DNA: TGTGCCTACCGGGACAGGGATGAAAAACTGTTTTTT. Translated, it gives CAYRDRDEKLFF.

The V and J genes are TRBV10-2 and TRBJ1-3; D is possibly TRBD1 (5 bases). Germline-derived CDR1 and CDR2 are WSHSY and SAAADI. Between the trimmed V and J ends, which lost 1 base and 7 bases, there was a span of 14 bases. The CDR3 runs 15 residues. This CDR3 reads CASSELDGRGNTIYF. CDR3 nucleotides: TGCGCCAGCAGTGAGTTGGACGGCCGGGGGAACACCATATATTTT.

CDR3 residues: CSAKRETSSYEQYF. The CDR3 coding sequence is TGCAGTGCTAAAAGGGAAACGAGCTCCTACGAGCAGTACTTC. This chain links TRBV20-1 with TRBJ2-7; D unclear. The germline V gene encodes CDR1 DFQATT and CDR2 SNEGSKA (reference sequence). There are 14 residues in the CDR3. V was trimmed by 4 bases and J by 0 bases, leaving 13 bases between them.

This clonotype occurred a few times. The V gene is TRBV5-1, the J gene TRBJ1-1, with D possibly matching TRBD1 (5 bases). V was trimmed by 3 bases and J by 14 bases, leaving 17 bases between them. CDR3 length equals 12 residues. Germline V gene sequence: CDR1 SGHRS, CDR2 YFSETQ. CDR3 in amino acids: CASSSEFRDSFF. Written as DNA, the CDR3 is TGCGCCAGCAGCTCCGAATTCAGGGATTCGTTCTTT.

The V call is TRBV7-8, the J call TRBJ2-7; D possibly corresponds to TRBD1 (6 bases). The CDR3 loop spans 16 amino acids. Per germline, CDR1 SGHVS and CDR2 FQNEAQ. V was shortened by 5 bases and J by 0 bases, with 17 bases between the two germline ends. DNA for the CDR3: TGTGCCAGCAGCCCGCTCTCTACAGGGAACTCCTACGAGCAGTACTTC. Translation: CASSPLSTGNSYEQYF. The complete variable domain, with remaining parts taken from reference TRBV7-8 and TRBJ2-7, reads GAGVSQSPRYKVAKRGQDVALRCDPISGHVSLFWYQQALGQGPEFLTYFQNEAQLDKSGLPSDRFFAERPEGSVSTLKIQRTQQEDSAVYLCASSPLSTGNSYEQYFGPGTRLTVT.

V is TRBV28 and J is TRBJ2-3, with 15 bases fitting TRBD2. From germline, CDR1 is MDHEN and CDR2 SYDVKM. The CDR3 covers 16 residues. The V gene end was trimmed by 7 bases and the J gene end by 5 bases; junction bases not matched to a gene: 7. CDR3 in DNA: TGTGCCAGCACTATGGAGGGACTAGCGGGAGGAGATACGCAGTATTTT. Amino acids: CASTMEGLAGGDTQYF.

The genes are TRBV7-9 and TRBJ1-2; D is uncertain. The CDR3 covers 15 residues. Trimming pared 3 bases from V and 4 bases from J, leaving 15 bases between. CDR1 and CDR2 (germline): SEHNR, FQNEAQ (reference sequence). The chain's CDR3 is CASSLTFGSGYGYTF. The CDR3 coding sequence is TGTGCCAGCAGCTTGACTTTCGGTAGCGGCTATGGCTACACCTTC.

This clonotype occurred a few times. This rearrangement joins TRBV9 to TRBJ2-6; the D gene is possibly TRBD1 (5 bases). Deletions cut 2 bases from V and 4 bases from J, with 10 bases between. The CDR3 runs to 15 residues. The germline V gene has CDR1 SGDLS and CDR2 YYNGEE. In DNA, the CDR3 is TGTGCCAGCAGCGTCAGGGTTTTGGGGGCCAACGTCCTGACTTTC. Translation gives CASSVRVLGANVLTF.